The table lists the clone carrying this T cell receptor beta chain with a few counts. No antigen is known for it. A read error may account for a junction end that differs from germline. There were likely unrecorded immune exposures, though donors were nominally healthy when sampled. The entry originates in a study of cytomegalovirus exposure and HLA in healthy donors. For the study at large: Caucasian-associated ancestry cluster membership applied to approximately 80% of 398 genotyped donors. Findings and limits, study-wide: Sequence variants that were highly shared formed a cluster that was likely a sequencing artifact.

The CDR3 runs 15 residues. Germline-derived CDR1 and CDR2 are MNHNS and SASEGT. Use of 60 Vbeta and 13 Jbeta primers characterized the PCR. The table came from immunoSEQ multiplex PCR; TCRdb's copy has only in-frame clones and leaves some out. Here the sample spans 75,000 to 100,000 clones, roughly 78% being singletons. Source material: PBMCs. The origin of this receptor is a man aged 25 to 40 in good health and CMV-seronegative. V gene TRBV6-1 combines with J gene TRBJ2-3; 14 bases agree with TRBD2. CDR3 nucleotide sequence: TGTGCCAGCAGCGAAGGGACTAGCGGGGGTTATACGCAGTATTTT. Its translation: CASSEGTSGGYTQYF.